The 15 T cell receptor beta chains below come from one sample, sequenced in a study of human T cells and chemical hapten exposure. TCRdb recomputed calls from the RACE reads with MiXCR, one row per CDR3 protein. The repertoire holds around 99,000 distinct CDR3 sequences, with around 12% as singletons. Time point of the sample: patch test 1, 2 weeks after DPC sensitization. Noted treatment: therapeutic diphenylcyclopropenone sensitization with weekly scalp DPC. The material was whole blood, obtained in connection with sensitization to the hapten diphenylcyclopropenone (DPC). Source of these receptors: a middle-aged woman with alopecia areata. Some clones in this sample may be carry-over from other donors' samples.

This clonotype was seen only a few times. The chain carries TRBV4-3 and TRBJ2-6; D remains ambiguous. This CDR3 has 17 residues. Trimming removed 0 bases at V and 0 bases at J, with 9 bases between. The germline V gene has CDR1 LGHNA and CDR2 YSLEER. The CDR3 region is CASSQELKLSGANVLTF. The CDR3 DNA is TGCGCCAGCAGCCAAGAGTTGAAGCTCTCTGGGGCCAACGTCCTGACTTTC.

This chain uses TRBV11-1 with TRBJ2-1; 7 nucleotides agree with TRBD1. After removal of 2 bases from V and 5 bases from J, the junction contained 3 bases not matched to a gene. CDR3 length: 14 residues. CDR1 and CDR2 from the germline V gene are SGHAT and FQDESV (reference sequence). The CDR3 DNA reads TGTGCCAGCAGCTTAAGACAGGGAAACAATGAGCAGTTCTTC. It is translated as CASSLRQGNNEQFF.

V and J are TRBV29-1 and TRBJ1-1; D may be TRBD1 (5 bases). Trimming took 1 base from V and 6 from J, leaving 12 bases between them. This CDR3 region has 13 residues. Germline CDR1 reads SQVTM; CDR2 reads ANQGSEA. The CDR3 bases are TGCAGCGTTGAAGGGAGAGGGACCCCTGAAGCTTTCTTT. Translation: CSVEGRGTPEAFF.

This clonotype was seen many times. This chain connects TRBV6-6 to TRBJ2-1; D gene ambiguous. Between the trimmed V and J ends, which lost 2 bases and 6 bases, there was a span of 8 bases. Germline V gene data show CDR1 as MNHNY and CDR2 as SVGAGI (reference sequence). This CDR3 is built from 13 residues. The CDR3 loop reads CASSYPPANEQFF. In DNA form, the CDR3 reads TGTGCCAGCAGTTACCCCCCCGCCAATGAGCAGTTCTTC.

The V call is TRBV6-4, the J call TRBJ2-2, with TRBD2 identical over 10 bases. The CDR3 has 14 amino acids. Germline V gene data show CDR1 as MRHNA and CDR2 as SNTAGT. The J segment lost 7 bases and the V segment lost 7 bases, leaving 6 bases of the junction unmatched. The CDR3 coding sequence is TGTGCCAGCAAAGCGGGAGGGCCGATCGGGGAGCTGTTTTTT. It codes for CASKAGGPIGELFF.

The chain is built from TRBV7-9 and TRBJ1-3; TRBD1 is a possible D gene (5 bases). Germline CDR1 is SEHNR and CDR2 is FQNEAQ (reference sequence). The CDR3 consists of 14 residues. V was shortened by 5 bases and J by 2 bases, with 10 bases between the two germline ends. The DNA of the CDR3 is TGTGCCAGCAGCGCGGGGACGGCTGGAAACACCATATATTTT. It translates to CASSAGTAGNTIYF.

This clonotype came up a few times. The chain uses TRBV6-6 and TRBJ2-4; D is perhaps TRBD1 (5 bases). The CDR3 has 14 residues. The V end was cut by 2 bases, the J end by 5 bases, with 10 bases between. From germline, CDR1 is MNHNY and CDR2 SVGAGI (reference sequence). The CDR3 loop is CASSYPSRENIQYF. CDR3 DNA sequence: TGTGCCAGCAGTTACCCGAGCAGGGAAAACATTCAGTACTTC.

In this sample, this clonotype turned up many times. V and J are TRBV7-3 and TRBJ2-3; weak D call: TRBD2 (7 bases). This CDR3 is 17 amino acids long. Per the germline V gene, CDR1 is SGHTA and CDR2 is FQGTGA. With 5 bases removed from V and 2 bases from J, the gap between germline ends came to 20 bases. This CDR3 reads CASSASRGEGVTDTQYF. Here the CDR3 DNA reads TGTGCCAGCAGCGCCTCCCGGGGGGAGGGGGTCACAGATACGCAGTATTTT.

The V and J genes are TRBV9 and TRBJ2-3, with D possibly being TRBD2 (6 bases). Germline V CDR1 and CDR2: SGDLS, YYNGEE. V lost 4 bases and J lost 0, with 12 bases in between. The CDR3 consists of 15 residues. Written as DNA, the CDR3 is TGTGCCAGCAGCCTATGGGGGGATAGCACAGATACGCAGTATTTT. Encoded protein: CASSLWGDSTDTQYF.

This clonotype was detected a few times. The chain combines TRBV6-6 with TRBJ2-2; TRBD1 might be the D (5 bases). Germline lookup yields CDR1 MNHNY and CDR2 SVGAGI (reference sequence). The CDR3 runs to 13 residues. Trimming stripped 6 bases from V and 4 bases from J, with 9 bases between. The CDR3 nucleotides read TGTGCCAGCAGAGGGGCCGGCACCGGGGAGCTGTTTTTT. This codes for CASRGAGTGELFF.

Many counts were recorded for this clonotype. The J gene is TRBJ2-1, the V gene TRBV6-2 or TRBV6-3; 7 bases match TRBD2. V trimming: 7 bases; J trimming: 7 bases; junction bases outside the gene matches: 7. The CDR3 consists of 13 residues. Germline-derived CDR1 and CDR2 are MNHEY and SVGEGT. The CDR3 protein is CASNAWGGNEQFF. CDR3 nucleotides: TGTGCCAGCAATGCCTGGGGGGGTAATGAGCAGTTCTTC.

Only a few counts were recorded for this clonotype. This rearrangement joins TRBV4-2 to TRBJ2-7; TRBD2 agrees at 9 bases. This CDR3 has 18 residues. Germline V gives CDR1 LGHNA, CDR2 YNFKEQ. Trimming took 0 bases from V and 3 from J; bases not matched to a gene: 12. CDR3 DNA: TGTGCCAGCAGCCAAGAAGGGCCGGCGGGAGGGCCGGGCTACGAGCAGTACTTC. Amino acids: CASSQEGPAGGPGYEQYF.

This clonotype was counted many times. This sequence joins TRBV29-1 and TRBJ2-5; D perhaps matches TRBD1 (6 bases). There are 12 residues in the CDR3. Trimming took 8 bases from V and 2 from J, leaving 12 bases between them. Per germline, CDR1 SQVTM and CDR2 ANQGSEA. CDR3 in amino acids: CSTDSPQETQYF. DNA for the CDR3: TGCAGCACGGACAGCCCTCAAGAGACCCAGTACTTC.

This clonotype was detected a few times. This chain joins TRBV29-1 and TRBJ2-7; possible D gene TRBD1, 6 bases. The CDR3 totals 13 residues. From germline, CDR1 is SQVTM and CDR2 ANQGSEA. The ends were cut back, 7 bases at V and 2 bases at J, with 15 bases in the middle. CDR3 in amino acids: CSAGGGQTYEQYF. The CDR3 region has the DNA TGCAGCGCCGGAGGCGGACAGACCTACGAGCAGTACTTC.

The chain recombines TRBV5-1 with TRBJ1-1, with D hard to call. CDR3 length equals 13 residues. In germline, CDR1 is SGHRS, CDR2 YFSETQ. V dropped 1 base and J dropped 2 bases, with 6 bases sitting between them. The CDR3 nucleotides are TGCGCCAGCAGCTTGACTTCAAACACTGAAGCTTTCTTT. Encoded protein: CASSLTSNTEAFF.